This is a list of T cell receptor beta chains from one sample in a study of blood T cell repertoires in COVID-19. Only in-frame clones appear in the TCRdb table, and some are missing; sequencing was by immunoSEQ multiplex PCR. The sample has 55,000 to 65,000 clones, under 85% seen once. Specimen: peripheral blood. The receptors here all came from a man between 60 and 75 years old with acute or convalescent COVID-19. Each CDR3 is given with its conserved first and last residue. The order of the fields is J gene, clone size, V gene, D gene, CDR3 DNA, CDR3 protein. D genes are given only for firm matches. Clone size is given for some rows only: seen once, a few or many times, or a class if the clone is expanded.

TRBJ1-4 | NA | TRBV6-5 | NA | TGTGCCAGCAGTCGAAACAGGGAGATCAATGAAAAACTGTTTTTT | CASSRNREINEKLFF
TRBJ1-2 | NA | TRBV10-1 | NA | TGCGCCAGCCTTCGTCCGGGAGGCTATGGCTACACCTTC | CASLRPGGYGYTF
TRBJ2-3 | NA | TRBV4-1 | NA | TGCGCCAGCAGCCAAGATGAGGGGGTTGACTCGACAGATACGCAGTATTTT | CASSQDEGVDSTDTQYF
TRBJ1-1 | NA | TRBV7-9 | NA | TGTGCCAGCAGCTTAGGGTCGGCAGGCACTGAAGCTTTCTTT | CASSLGSAGTEAFF
TRBJ2-3 | NA | TRBV29-1 | NA | TGCAGCGTTGTTCAGGGGCTGGCATACACAGATACGCAGTATTTT | CSVVQGLAYTDTQYF
TRBJ2-5 | NA | TRBV2 | NA | TGTGCCAGCAGTGGGGGGCCGGGGGGCGTTGAGACCCAGTACTTC | CASSGGPGGVETQYF
TRBJ2-5 | few | TRBV11-2 | TRBD1 | TGTGCCAGCAGCCATTCCTTCAGGGGGCGTCAAGAGACCCAGTACTTC | CASSHSFRGRQETQYF
TRBJ1-6 | NA | TRBV30 | NA | TGTGCCTGCCGGAGGAGGGACGGATATAATTCACCCCTCCACTTT | CACRRRDGYNSPLHF
TRBJ2-1 | NA | TRBV5-1 | NA | TGCGCCAGCAGCCCCGGACAGTCCTACAATGAGCAGTTCTTC | CASSPGQSYNEQFF
TRBJ2-2 | NA | TRBV15 | NA | TGTGCCACCGATGGGGACACGTCATGGGCGAACACCGGGGAGCTGTTTTTT | CATDGDTSWANTGELFF
TRBJ2-2 | NA | TRBV4-2 | TRBD1 | TGTGCCAGCAGCCGGGGACAGGCCAGCGCCGGGGAGCTGTTTTTT | CASSRGQASAGELFF
TRBJ1-5 | once | TRBV18 | NA | TGTGCCAGCTCACCATTGGCACTGGAGTCCCCTAGCAATCAGCCCCAGCATTTT | CASSPLALESPSNQPQHF
TRBJ2-7 | NA | TRBV5-6 | NA | TGTGCCAGCAGCTTGGCCTTGGATGGACAGCTCTCCTACGAGCAGTACTTC | CASSLALDGQLSYEQYF
TRBJ1-6 | NA | TRBV9 | NA | TGTGCCAGCACGGGCTCCTATAATTCACCCCTCCACTTT | CASTGSYNSPLHF
TRBJ1-2 | few | TRBV14 | NA | TGTGCCAGCAGCCTATTTGGACTTAATTATGGCTACACCTTC | CASSLFGLNYGYTF
TRBJ1-5 | NA | TRBV28 | NA | TGTGCCAGCAGTTTAAGGAGGGGCTGGAATCAGCCCCAGCATTTT | CASSLRRGWNQPQHF
TRBJ2-5 | NA | TRBV15 | TRBD1 | TGTGCCACCAGCAGGCGTGACAGGGGGGAGACCCAGTACTTC | CATSRRDRGETQYF
TRBJ1-4 | once | TRBV7-8 | NA | TGTGCCAGCAGCTTAGCCACGGGGGTTCGCGAAAAACTGTTTTTT | CASSLATGVREKLFF
TRBJ1-1 | NA | TRBV11-1 | TRBD1 | TGTGCCAGCAGCTTTAGGGACAGGGGGACTGAAGCTTTCTTT | CASSFRDRGTEAFF
TRBJ1-6 | NA | TRBV5-1 | NA | TGCGCCAGCAGGACGACAAGCTCGGGACTTTCGGCATCACCCCTCCACTTT | CASRTTSSGLSASPLHF
TRBJ2-5 | NA | TRBV4-1 | TRBD2 | TGCGCCAGCAGCCAAGTTAGCGGGGGCGGGGAGACCCAGTACTTC | CASSQVSGGGETQYF
TRBJ2-4 | NA | TRBV30 | TRBD2 | TGTGCCTGGACCCCCGGGGGGGCCAAAAACATTCAGTACTTC | CAWTPGGAKNIQYF
TRBJ2-1 | NA | TRBV5-1 | TRBD1 | TGCGCCAGCAGCTTGGCCGCACAGGGGTGGAATGAGCAGTTCTTC | CASSLAAQGWNEQFF
TRBJ2-7 | NA | TRBV30 | NA | TGTGCCTGGACGTTGAGCTCCTACGAGCAGTACTTC | CAWTLSSYEQYF
TRBJ2-7 | NA | TRBV6-5 | NA | TGTGCCAGCACTCCCGGGCCTGGGAGCTACGAGCAGTACTTC | CASTPGPGSYEQYF
TRBJ1-6 | NA | TRBV4-2 | TRBD1 | TGTGCCAGCAGCCAGGACAGGACCGGTGGAACACCCCTCCACTTT | CASSQDRTGGTPLHF
TRBJ1-1 | NA | TRBV2 | NA | TGTGCCAGCAGTGAAGACGGGGGAGAAGCTTTCTTT | CASSEDGGEAFF
TRBJ1-1 | once | TRBV4-1 | NA | TGCGCCAGCAGCACCGATGGGGGGACTGAAGCTTTCTTT | CASSTDGGTEAFF
TRBJ1-5 | NA | TRBV5-5 | NA | TGTGCCAGCAGCTGGGACACGGGACGGCATCAGCCCCAGCATTTT | CASSWDTGRHQPQHF
TRBJ1-2 | NA | TRBV18 | NA | TGTGCCAGCTCATCTCAGCCAGGGACTAAAGGTGGCTACACCTTC | CASSSQPGTKGGYTF
TRBJ2-5 | few | TRBV5-1 | NA | TGCGCCAGCAGCCCAGCCCCCTCAGGCGGGGAGACCCAGTACTTC | CASSPAPSGGETQYF
TRBJ1-5 | NA | TRBV2 | NA | TGTGCCAGCAGTGTAGGTCTGCTTCGGGATCAGCCCCAGCATTTT | CASSVGLLRDQPQHF
TRBJ2-1 | NA | TRBV7-6 | NA | TGTGCCAGCAGCTTAGCGCGGGGCGGAGGAGTTCGTGAGCAGTTCTTC | CASSLARGGGVREQFF
TRBJ1-2 | few | TRBV6-5 | TRBD1 | TGTGCCAGCACGCGGGGGGACAGGGATTATGGCTACACCTTC | CASTRGDRDYGYTF
TRBJ1-1 | once | TRBV27 | NA | TGTGCCAGCAGTGGGACTTCCACTGAAGCTTTCTTT | CASSGTSTEAFF
TRBJ1-6 | NA | TRBV6-1 | NA | TGTGCCAGCAGTGAAGCGCTCCCCCGGACAGCGATCCACTTT | CASSEALPRTAIHF
TRBJ2-3 | NA | TRBV24-1 | NA | TGTGCCACCAGTGATCACGACAAGATCCCAGATACGCAGTATTTT | CATSDHDKIPDTQYF
TRBJ2-7 | NA | TRBV12-5 | TRBD1 | TGTGCTAGTGCCTCTGACAGGGAAGCCTACGAGCAGTACTTC | CASASDREAYEQYF